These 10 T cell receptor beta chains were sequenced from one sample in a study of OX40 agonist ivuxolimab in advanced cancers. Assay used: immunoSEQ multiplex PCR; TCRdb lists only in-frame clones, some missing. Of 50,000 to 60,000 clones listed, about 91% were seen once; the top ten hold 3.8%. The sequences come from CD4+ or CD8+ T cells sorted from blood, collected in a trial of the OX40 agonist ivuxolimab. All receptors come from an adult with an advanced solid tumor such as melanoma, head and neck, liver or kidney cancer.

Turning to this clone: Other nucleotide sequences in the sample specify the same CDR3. The CDR3, as DNA: TGTGCCAGCAGCTTGGGGCTAGCGGGAGTTTCTGAGACCCAGTACTTC. Protein product: CASSLGLAGVSETQYF. This sequence joins TRBV5-6 and TRBJ2-5; the match to TRBD2 covers 10 bases. The germline gives CDR1 SGHDT, CDR2 YYEEEE. V lost 0 bases to trimming and J lost 5 bases; unmatched junction nucleotides: 7. This CDR3 contains 16 residues.

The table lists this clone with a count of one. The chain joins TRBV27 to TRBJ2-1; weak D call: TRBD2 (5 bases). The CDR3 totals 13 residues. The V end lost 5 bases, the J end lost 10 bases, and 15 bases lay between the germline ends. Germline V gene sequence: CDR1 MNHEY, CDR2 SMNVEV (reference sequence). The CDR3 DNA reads TGTGCCAGCAGTCCCGCGGGTGGCCCCGAGCAGTTCTTC. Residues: CASSPAGGPEQFF.

CDR3 nucleotide sequence: TGTGCCAGCAGCTTGACCGCGACAGGGGGTCATGGCTACACCTTC. This sequence encodes CASSLTATGGHGYTF. The V call is TRBV5-6, the J call TRBJ1-2; 9 nucleotides agree with TRBD1. This CDR3 contains 15 residues. V lost 1 base and J lost 6; bases outside the gene matches: 7. Germline CDR1 and CDR2: SGHDT and YYEEEE.

The DNA of the CDR3 is TGTGCCAGCAGCCCTTGGGGCAGCGGACAAGAGACCCAGTACTTC. Its translation: CASSPWGSGQETQYF. This sequence joins TRBV5-4 and TRBJ2-5, with D possibly being TRBD1 or TRBD2 (5 bases each). Germline CDR1 SGHNT, CDR2 YYREEE (reference sequence). This CDR3 is built from 15 residues. Trimming stripped 4 bases from V and 2 bases from J, with 15 bases between.

The CDR3 here is CASGLAGSYGYTF. In nucleotides, the CDR3 is TGTGCCAGCGGGTTAGCGGGAAGCTATGGCTACACCTTC. The V gene is TRBV19, the J gene TRBJ1-2; D is uncertain. Per the germline V gene, CDR1 is LNHDA and CDR2 is SQIVND (reference sequence). V shed 9 bases and J shed 4 bases, with 15 bases lying between them. CDR3 size: 13 residues.

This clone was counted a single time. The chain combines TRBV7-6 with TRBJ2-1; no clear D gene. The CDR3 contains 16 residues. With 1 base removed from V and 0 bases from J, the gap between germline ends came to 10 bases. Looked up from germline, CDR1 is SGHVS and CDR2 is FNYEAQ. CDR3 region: CASSLDSAPSYNEQFF. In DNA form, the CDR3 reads TGTGCCAGCAGCTTAGACTCGGCGCCCTCCTACAATGAGCAGTTCTTC.

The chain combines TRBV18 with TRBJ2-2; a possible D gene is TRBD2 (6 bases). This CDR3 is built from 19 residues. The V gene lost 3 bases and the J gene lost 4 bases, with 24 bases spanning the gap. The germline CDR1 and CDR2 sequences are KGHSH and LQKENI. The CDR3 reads CASSPTLGSPRGSTGELFF. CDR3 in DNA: TGTGCCAGCTCACCCACATTGGGATCACCCCGGGGGAGCACCGGGGAGCTGTTTTTT.

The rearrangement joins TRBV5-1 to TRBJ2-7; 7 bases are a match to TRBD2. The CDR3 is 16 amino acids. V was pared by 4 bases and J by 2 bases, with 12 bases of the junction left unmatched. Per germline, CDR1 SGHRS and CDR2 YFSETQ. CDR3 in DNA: TGCGCCAGCAGCGCCACCCTAGCGGAGTCCCCCTACGAGCAGTACTTC. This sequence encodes CASSATLAESPYEQYF.

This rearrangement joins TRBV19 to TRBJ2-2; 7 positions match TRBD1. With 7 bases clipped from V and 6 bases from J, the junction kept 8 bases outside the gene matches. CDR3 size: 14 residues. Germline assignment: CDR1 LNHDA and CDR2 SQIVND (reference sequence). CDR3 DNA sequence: TGTGCCAGTACTCCCGGACAGGTTCCCGGGGAGCTGTTTTTT. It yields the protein CASTPGQVPGELFF.

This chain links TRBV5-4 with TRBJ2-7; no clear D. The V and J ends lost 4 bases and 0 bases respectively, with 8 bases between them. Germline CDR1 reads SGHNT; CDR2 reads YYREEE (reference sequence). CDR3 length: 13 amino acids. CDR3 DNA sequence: TGTGCCAGCAGCCCCCGGGTCTCCTACGAGCAGTACTTC. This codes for CASSPRVSYEQYF.